This passage covers 25 T cell receptor beta chains from one sample sequenced in a study of blood T cell repertoires in COVID-19. TCRdb's copy holds only in-frame clones and misses some; the assay was immunoSEQ multiplex PCR. The sample has over 75,000 clones, roughly 86% seen once; the top ten hold about 25%. Material for sequencing was peripheral blood. These TCRs come from a human donor in a cohort sampled during active COVID-19.

The CDR3: CASTTSTAGTQYF. The DNA of the CDR3 is TGTGCCAGCACCACTAGTACCGCGGGTACGCAGTATTTT. This chain uses TRBV12-3 or TRBV12-4 with TRBJ2-3, with D perhaps matching TRBD2 (5 bases). V lost 7 bases and J 8 bases, leaving 16 bases between the germline ends. The CDR3 contains 13 residues.

The chain is built from TRBV5-1 and TRBJ2-1, with D hard to call. This CDR3 contains 12 residues. The V gene's germline CDR1 is SGHRS and CDR2 YFSETQ. Trimming took 0 bases from V and 6 from J, leaving 4 bases between them. The CDR3 DNA is TGCGCCAGCAGCTTGGGAGTCAATGAGCAGTTCTTC. It specifies CASSLGVNEQFF.

V gene TRBV7-2 combines with J gene TRBJ1-5; 8 nucleotides align to TRBD1. The CDR3 length is 14 residues. The germline V gene encodes CDR1 SGHTA and CDR2 FQGNSA. V trimming: 5 bases; J trimming: 5 bases; junction bases outside the gene matches: 5. CDR3 residues: CASSPGQVDQPQHF. The CDR3 DNA sequence: TGTGCCAGCAGCCCGGGACAGGTCGATCAGCCCCAGCATTTT.

The chain employs TRBV28 and TRBJ2-7; D ambiguous. Germline V gene data show CDR1 as MDHEN and CDR2 as SYDVKM. The V gene lost 5 bases and the J gene lost 6 bases, with 14 bases spanning the gap. The CDR3 runs 13 residues. CDR3 sequence reads: CASSPDLLIEQYF. DNA of the CDR3: TGTGCCAGCAGTCCCGATCTACTAATCGAGCAGTACTTC.

The CDR3 bases are TGTGCCAGCAGTTACTCGAGGCAGGATACGCAGTATTTT. The encoded protein is CASSYSRQDTQYF. The chain couples TRBV6-5 to TRBJ2-3, with D hard to call. Trimming pared 0 bases from V and 6 bases from J, leaving 7 bases between. This CDR3 region has 13 residues. The germline gives CDR1 MNHEY, CDR2 SVGAGI.

The chain recombines TRBV15 with TRBJ2-7; a weak D match, TRBD1 (5 bases). Germline V gene data show CDR1 as LNHNV and CDR2 as YYDKDF (reference sequence). Trimming stripped 0 bases from V and 4 bases from J, with 7 bases between. The CDR3 extends over 13 amino acids. The CDR3 reads CATSRDQGYEQYF. Here the CDR3 DNA reads TGTGCCACCAGCAGAGATCAGGGATACGAGCAGTACTTC.

At least ten counts were recorded for this clone. Other DNA sequences from this sample encode an identical CDR3 as well. The rearrangement links TRBV7-9 to TRBJ2-3; D is ambiguous. The ends were cut back, 5 bases at V and 5 bases at J, with 8 bases in the middle. The germline V gene has CDR1 SEHNR and CDR2 FQNEAQ (reference sequence). This CDR3 comprises 12 residues. The CDR3 here is CASSSLRDTQYF. In nucleotides, the CDR3 is TGTGCCAGCAGCAGCCTGCGAGATACGCAGTATTTT.

The gene calls are TRBV28 and TRBJ2-7; no firm D call. V lost 6 bases and J 1 base, leaving 13 bases between the germline ends. The CDR3 is 14 residues long. The germline gives CDR1 MDHEN, CDR2 SYDVKM. CDR3 in DNA: TGTGCCAGCAGCGATGCGACTCTTTCCTACGAGCAGTACTTC. This sequence encodes CASSDATLSYEQYF.

CDR3 DNA sequence: TGCAGCGTTGGGAGGGACAGCGGGACTGAAGCTTTCTTT. Protein product: CSVGRDSGTEAFF. V is TRBV29-1 and J is TRBJ1-1, with 7 bases lining up with TRBD1. Germline values: CDR1 SQVTM, CDR2 ANQGSEA. V dropped 4 bases and J dropped 5; count of bases not matched to a gene: 7. CDR3 length: 13 amino acids.

The rearrangement joins TRBV18 to TRBJ1-1, with a weak D call TRBD1 (5 bases). V lost 5 bases, J lost 1 base, and 17 bases lay in between. The CDR3 covers 16 residues. CDR1 is KGHSH and CDR2 is LQKENI in the germline V gene. The CDR3 bases are TGTGCCAGCTCATTTTTGGAAGGGAGGGGGAACACTGAAGCTTTCTTT. It codes for CASSFLEGRGNTEAFF. The variable domain in full, completed from reference TRBV18 and TRBJ1-1, reads NAGVMQNPRHLVRRRGQEARLRCSPMKGHSHVYWYRQLPEEGLKFMVYLQKENIIDESGMPKERFSAEFPKEGPSILRIQQVVRGDSAAYFCASSFLEGRGNTEAFFGQGTRLTVV.

The V gene is TRBV7-2, the J gene TRBJ2-3, with D possibly being TRBD2 (6 bases). This CDR3 has 14 residues. V lost 6 bases and J lost 3, with 13 bases in between. Looked up from germline, CDR1 is SGHTA and CDR2 is FQGNSA. The CDR3 is CASSPGRSTDTQYF. Written as DNA, the CDR3 is TGTGCCAGCAGTCCCGGGAGATCAACAGATACGCAGTATTTT.

The V and J genes are TRBV5-1 and TRBJ1-1, with D tentatively TRBD1 (6 bases). CDR1 and CDR2 from the germline V gene are SGHRS and YFSETQ. V lost 1 base and J lost 1, with 8 bases in between. This CDR3 is 14 amino acids long. The CDR3 sequence: CASSLTGTNTEAFF. The DNA of the CDR3 is TGCGCCAGCAGCTTGACAGGGACGAACACTGAAGCTTTCTTT. The full variable domain, rest sourced from reference TRBV5-1 and TRBJ1-1, is KAGVTQTPRYLIKTRGQQVTLSCSPISGHRSVSWYQQTPGQGLQFLFEYFSETQRNKGNFPGRFSGRQFSNSRSEMNVSTLELGDSALYLCASSLTGTNTEAFFGQGTRLTVV.

The chain couples TRBV5-1 to TRBJ1-1; D is perhaps TRBD1 (5 bases). Germline CDR1 SGHRS, CDR2 YFSETQ. V shed 1 base and J shed 1 base, with 8 bases lying between them. This CDR3 is built from 14 residues. The CDR3 loop is CASSLFTGNTEAFF. The CDR3 DNA reads as TGCGCCAGCAGCTTGTTTACAGGGAACACTGAAGCTTTCTTT.

The chain has TRBV6-5 and TRBJ1-4; 8 bases are a match to TRBD1. V shed 4 bases and J 7 bases; nucleotides not matched to a gene: 8. Germline V gene sequence: CDR1 MNHEY, CDR2 SVGAGI. The CDR3 extends over 15 amino acids. The CDR3 sequence is CASSSVQGGGEKLFF. DNA of the CDR3: TGTGCCAGCAGTTCCGTACAGGGGGGGGGTGAAAAACTGTTTTTT.

The chain joins TRBV11-2 to TRBJ1-6; the D gene is possibly TRBD1 (5 bases). Germline V CDR1 and CDR2: SGHAT, FQNNGV. Between the trimmed V and J ends, which lost 6 bases and 8 bases, there was a span of 14 bases. The CDR3 has 14 amino acids. The CDR3, as DNA: TGTGCCAGCAGAAACCCGGACACCTATTCACCCCTCCACTTT. Its translation is CASRNPDTYSPLHF.

V gene TRBV9 combines with J gene TRBJ2-2, with TRBD1 matching over 9 bases. Trimming took 4 bases from V and 6 from J; bases not matched to a gene: 7. The V gene's germline CDR1 is SGDLS and CDR2 YYNGEE. This CDR3 spans 15 amino acids. CDR3 in DNA: TGTGCCAGCAGCCCGCGGGACAGGGACCCCGGGGAGCTGTTTTTT. Amino acids: CASSPRDRDPGELFF.

The V and J genes are TRBV7-9 and TRBJ2-5, with no clear D. The V and J ends lost 0 bases and 2 bases respectively, with 7 bases between them. The CDR3 contains 14 residues. Germline CDR1 and CDR2: SEHNR and FQNEAQ (reference sequence). For the CDR3, the DNA is TGTGCCAGCAGCTTAGCGGTACAGCAAGAGACCCAGTACTTC. This encodes CASSLAVQQETQYF.

The sample holds one count of this clone. The V call is TRBV7-2, the J call TRBJ1-5; 8 bases line up with TRBD1. Germline lookup yields CDR1 SGHTA and CDR2 FQGNSA. J lost 7 bases, V lost 5 bases, and 7 bases had no gene match. CDR3 size: 14 residues. The CDR3 DNA follows: TGTGCCAGCAGCCCAGGACAGGGAAGCCAGCCCCAGCATTTT. This encodes CASSPGQGSQPQHF.

The gene calls are TRBV7-2 and TRBJ2-5; maybe TRBD2 (6 bases). V was pared by 1 base and J by 3 bases, with 15 bases between. This CDR3 is built from 16 residues. CDR1 and CDR2 from the germline V gene are SGHTA and FQGNSA. The CDR3 loop is CASSLVGGRDEETQYF. The CDR3 region has the DNA TGTGCCAGCAGCTTAGTAGGTGGGCGGGATGAAGAGACCCAGTACTTC.

This clone was seen just once. V is TRBV28 and J is TRBJ2-2; D uncertain. Trimming took 2 bases from V and 2 from J, leaving 12 bases between them. The CDR3 has 16 amino acids. The germline V gene has CDR1 MDHEN and CDR2 SYDVKM. The CDR3 loop is CASSLPRGRNTGELFF. Written as DNA, the CDR3 is TGTGCCAGCAGTTTACCCCGAGGCAGAAACACCGGGGAGCTGTTTTTT.

The chain carries TRBV7-3 and TRBJ2-1, with 8 nucleotides matching TRBD2. The length of the CDR3 is 17 residues. Trimming at V came to 0 bases and at J to 5 bases, leaving 9 bases not matched to a gene. Germline V gives CDR1 SGHTA, CDR2 FQGTGA. The CDR3 DNA sequence: TGTGCCAGCAGCTTAACAGGGACCCTAGCGGGCAACAATGAGCAGTTCTTC. Translated: CASSLTGTLAGNNEQFF.

This clone was recorded once. The genes are TRBV30 and TRBJ2-5; 7 bases map to TRBD1. Germline V gives CDR1 GTSNPN, CDR2 SVGIG (reference sequence). The CDR3 contains 14 residues. V lost 0 bases and J lost 5; bases outside the gene matches: 6. CDR3 loop: CAWSVGGDGETQYF. CDR3 nucleotide sequence: TGTGCCTGGAGTGTAGGGGGCGATGGGGAGACCCAGTACTTC.

This clone occurred a few times. V usage is TRBV5-1 and J usage is TRBJ1-1; 7 positions match TRBD1. The V gene's germline CDR1 is SGHRS and CDR2 YFSETQ. There are 13 residues in the CDR3. The J segment lost 11 bases and the V segment lost 2 bases, leaving 9 bases of the junction unmatched. In DNA form, the CDR3 reads TGCGCCAGCAGCTTTGATCAGGGGGAGCGGGCTTTCTTT. Translating gives CASSFDQGERAFF.

This sequence joins TRBV7-9 and TRBJ2-5; D is possibly TRBD2 (5 bases). The CDR3 covers 16 residues. The V gene's germline CDR1 is SEHNR and CDR2 FQNEAQ (reference sequence). V was shortened by 2 bases and J by 2 bases, with 15 bases between the two germline ends. As DNA, the CDR3 is TGTGCCAGCAGCTTACGGGGATGGCCGGTTCAAGAGACCCAGTACTTC. It translates to CASSLRGWPVQETQYF.

The J gene is TRBJ2-1, the V gene TRBV15; perhaps TRBD1 as D (6 bases). V lost 3 bases to trimming and J lost 0 bases, with 18 bases between them. Germline V gene data show CDR1 as LNHNV and CDR2 as YYDKDF (reference sequence). The CDR3 totals 18 residues. The CDR3 region has the DNA TGTGCCACCAGCAGCCGGTACTCCCGAGGGGGCTCCTACAATGAGCAGTTCTTC. Its translation: CATSSRYSRGGSYNEQFF.